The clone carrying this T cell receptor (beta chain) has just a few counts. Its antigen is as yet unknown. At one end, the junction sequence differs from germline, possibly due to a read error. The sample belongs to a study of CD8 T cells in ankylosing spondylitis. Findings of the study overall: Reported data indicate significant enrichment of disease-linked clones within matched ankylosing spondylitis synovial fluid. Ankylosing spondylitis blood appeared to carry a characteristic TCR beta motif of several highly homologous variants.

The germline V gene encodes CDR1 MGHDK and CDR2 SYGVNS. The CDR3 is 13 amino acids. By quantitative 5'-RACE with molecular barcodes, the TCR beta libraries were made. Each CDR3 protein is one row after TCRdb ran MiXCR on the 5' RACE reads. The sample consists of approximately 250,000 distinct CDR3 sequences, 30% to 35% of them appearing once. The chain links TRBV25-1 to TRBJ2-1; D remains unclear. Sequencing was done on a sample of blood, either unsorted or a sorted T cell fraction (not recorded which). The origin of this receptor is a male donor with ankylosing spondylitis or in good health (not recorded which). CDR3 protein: CASSEFLSYLLTF. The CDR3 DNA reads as TGTGCCAGCAGTGAATTCCTTTCCTACCTCCTAACCTTC.